The 13 T cell receptor beta chains listed next were all sequenced from one sample in a study of response to subunit inactivated influenza vaccine. TCRdb processed the RT-PCR reads anew with MiXCR; each CDR3 protein has one entry. The sample holds approximately 500,000 distinct CDR3 sequences, roughly 25% seen once. The data also belong to a second study, concerning T cells expressing NK-cell markers. That paper states: Generation of TCR beta cDNA was performed by 5'RACE template switching incorporating UMIs.

Sequenced here: CD4+ T cells sorted from PBMCs, sampled about 12 days after vaccination. The receptor set was obtained from a man aged 50 to 59 who received an inactivated influenza vaccine.

The chain links TRBV12-3 or TRBV12-4 to TRBJ2-1, with 7 bases identical to TRBD1. The CDR3 totals 16 residues. V lost 5 bases, J lost 0 bases, and 7 bases stayed unmatched. The CDR3: CASSRDRPSSYNEQFF. In DNA form, the CDR3 reads TGTGCCAGCAGTCGGGACAGACCATCCTCCTACAATGAGCAGTTCTTC.

This clonotype has at least ten counts. This CDR3 is CASSQGLAPNYEQYF. CDR3 nucleotide sequence: TGCGCCAGCAGCCAAGGGCTAGCGCCTAATTACGAGCAGTACTTC. The rearrangement joins TRBV4-1 to TRBJ2-7; D is perhaps TRBD2 (6 bases). The CDR3 sequence is 15 residues long. The V and J ends lost 1 base and 4 bases respectively, with 14 bases between them. The germline V gene has CDR1 MGHRA and CDR2 YSYEKL.

Here the CDR3 DNA reads TGTGCCAGCAGCTTAACGTCCAGCGGGAGTATCGGTGAGCAGTTCTTC. Translation: CASSLTSSGSIGEQFF. The chain links TRBV7-3 to TRBJ2-1, with 8 bases that match TRBD2. Germline V gene sequence: CDR1 SGHTA, CDR2 FQGTGA. Losses at the gene ends were 0 bases for V and 9 bases for J; bases not matched to a gene: 10. The CDR3 totals 16 residues.

CDR3 sequence: CSANKRELPSYNEQFF. In DNA form, the CDR3 reads TGCAGTGCTAACAAGCGGGAGTTGCCCTCCTACAATGAGCAGTTCTTC. The rearrangement uses TRBV20-1 and TRBJ2-1; TRBD2 aligns across 8 bases. The V segment lost 4 bases and the J segment 0 bases; nucleotides outside the gene matches: 8. The CDR3 runs to 16 residues. Germline CDR1 is DFQATT and CDR2 is SNEGSKA (reference sequence).

This clonotype was observed once. This chain links TRBV14 with TRBJ2-5; TRBD1 matches at 7 bases. Unmatched junction bases numbered 8, after V lost 2 bases and J lost 5 bases. The CDR3 extends over 15 amino acids. Germline CDR1 SGHDN, CDR2 FVKESK. CDR3 nucleotides: TGTGCCAGCAGCCAAAACAACAGGGGCGGGGAGACCCAGTACTTC. Encoded protein: CASSQNNRGGETQYF.

The chain has TRBV29-1 and TRBJ2-5; a weak D match, TRBD1 (6 bases). The CDR3 loop spans 14 amino acids. Per the germline V gene, CDR1 is SQVTM and CDR2 is ANQGSEA. V was clipped by 7 bases and J by 5 bases, with 20 bases between them. The CDR3 region is CSGDLGTPGETQYF. CDR3 bases: TGCAGCGGCGACCTGGGGACACCGGGGGAGACCCAGTACTTC.

This clonotype turned up a few times. This chain joins TRBV7-9 and TRBJ1-6; D is unresolved. Per germline, CDR1 SEHNR and CDR2 FQNEAQ (reference sequence). The CDR3 has 12 residues. V was cut by 3 bases and J by 8 bases, with 5 bases left in between. The CDR3 protein is CASSLEDSPLHF. CDR3 sequence (DNA): TGTGCCAGCAGCTTGGAGGATTCACCCCTCCACTTT.

This clonotype has only a few counts. The V gene is TRBV5-1, the J gene TRBJ2-1, with D possibly TRBD1 on 6 matching bases. The germline V gene encodes CDR1 SGHRS and CDR2 YFSETQ. Trimming cost V 3 bases and J 2 bases, with 12 bases left between them. The CDR3 covers 15 residues. CDR3 sequence (DNA): TGCGCCAGCAGCTCCGGGACACAGACCTACAATGAGCAGTTCTTC. Its protein is CASSSGTQTYNEQFF.

As DNA, the CDR3 is TGTGCCAGCAGTTTATTCGGGGGTAGCACCGGGGAGCTGTTTTTT. The encoded protein is CASSLFGGSTGELFF. The chain employs TRBV28 and TRBJ2-2; a possible D gene is TRBD2 (6 bases). Germline CDR1 is MDHEN and CDR2 is SYDVKM. CDR3 length: 15 amino acids. Trimming pared 1 base from V and 4 bases from J, leaving 10 bases between.

The V call is TRBV7-6, the J call TRBJ2-7; possible D gene TRBD1, 6 bases. Trimming cost V 5 bases and J 2 bases, with 10 bases left between them. CDR3 length: 13 residues. CDR1 is SGHVS and CDR2 is FNYEAQ in the germline V gene. Written as DNA, the CDR3 is TGTGCCAGCAGCCGGACAGCGACCTACGAGCAGTACTTC. The encoded protein is CASSRTATYEQYF.

The CDR3 is CASTPSDTQYF. CDR3 nucleotide sequence: TGTGCCAGCACGCCTTCAGATACGCAGTATTTT. The rearrangement uses TRBV7-2 and TRBJ2-3; no firm D call. V gave up 7 bases and J gave up 4 bases, with 6 bases separating them. The length of the CDR3 is 11 residues. Germline CDR1 SGHTA, CDR2 FQGNSA.

This clonotype was recorded at least ten times. The CDR3 loop reads CAIMAGGLSGNTIYF. The CDR3, as DNA: TGTGCCATCATGGCAGGGGGCCTCTCTGGAAACACCATATATTTT. The chain uses TRBV10-3 and TRBJ1-3; 8 bases are shared with TRBD1. The CDR3 has 15 residues. CDR1 is ENHRY, CDR2 SYGVKD, per germline. Losses at the gene ends were 7 bases for V and 0 bases for J; bases not matched to a gene: 5.

The chain links TRBV6-1 to TRBJ2-3; D gene unclear. The CDR3 has 12 amino acids. The germline V gene encodes CDR1 MNHNS and CDR2 SASEGT. V lost 5 bases and J lost 6, with 9 bases in between. CDR3 DNA sequence: TGTGCCAGCAGTCTGTGGCAGGATACGCAGTATTTT. The encoded protein is CASSLWQDTQYF.